The 10 T cell receptor beta chains below all came from one sample that was sequenced in a study of cytomegalovirus exposure and HLA in healthy donors. The PCR was carried out with 60 Vbeta primers and 13 Jbeta primers. The repertoire was sequenced with immunoSEQ multiplex PCR; TCRdb's copy has only in-frame clones and lacks some. The sample lists about 160,000 clones; roughly 80% were seen once. Material for sequencing was PBMCs. The receptors here all came from a woman aged 45-60 years in good health and CMV-seronegative.

The genes are TRBV19 and TRBJ1-3; 10 bases match TRBD1. The CDR3 spans 16 residues. The J segment lost 4 bases and the V segment lost 3 bases, leaving 6 bases of the junction unmatched. Germline CDR1 LNHDA, CDR2 SQIVND (reference sequence). This CDR3 is CASSIGTGVFGNTIYF. As DNA, the CDR3 is TGTGCCAGTAGTATCGGGACAGGGGTCTTCGGAAACACCATATATTTT.

V and J are TRBV7-2 and TRBJ1-2; TRBD1 agrees at 9 bases. V dropped 5 bases and J dropped 6; count of bases not matched to a gene: 10. The CDR3 runs to 15 residues. The germline CDR1 and CDR2 sequences are SGHTA and FQGNSA. DNA of the CDR3: TGTGCCAGCAGCCCACGCCCGGGACAGGGACATGGCTACACCTTC. Translation: CASSPRPGQGHGYTF.

The chain joins TRBV4-2 to TRBJ1-5, with D possibly matching TRBD1 (5 bases). Germline-derived CDR1 and CDR2 are LGHNA and YNFKEQ. CDR3 length: 17 residues. Trimming left V 3 bases short and J 3 bases short, with 18 bases between. DNA of the CDR3: TGTGCCAGCAGCCAGGACGGACAAGTTCGGTCCAATCAGCCCCAGCATTTT. This encodes CASSQDGQVRSNQPQHF.

This clone has more than one count but fewer than ten. The chain uses TRBV9 and TRBJ1-1; D call uncertain. The CDR3 runs 13 residues. V lost 1 base, J lost 1 base, and 5 bases lay in between. Germline V gene sequence: CDR1 SGDLS, CDR2 YYNGEE. The CDR3 sequence is CASSVTRNTEAFF. The DNA of the CDR3 is TGTGCCAGCAGCGTAACACGGAACACTGAAGCTTTCTTT.

V usage is TRBV10-1 and J usage is TRBJ1-1, with TRBD1 identical over 11 bases. Germline V lookup: CDR1 WNHNN, CDR2 SYGVQD (reference sequence). The CDR3 loop spans 16 amino acids. V gave up 3 bases and J gave up 5 bases; unmatched junction bases: 8. CDR3: CASSDRTGGSGTEAFF. The CDR3 nucleotides are TGCGCCAGCAGTGACCGGACAGGGGGCTCGGGGACTGAAGCTTTCTTT.

CDR3 nucleotides: TGCGCCAGCAGCTTGCTAACGGGCGCCGGGACAGCTAAATCCTATGGCTACACCTTC. This gives the protein CASSLLTGAGTAKSYGYTF. The chain joins TRBV4-1 to TRBJ1-2; 7 bases match TRBD1. Germline V lookup: CDR1 MGHRA, CDR2 YSYEKL. V was clipped by 5 bases and J by 4 bases; unmatched bases: 22. The CDR3 runs 19 residues.

The chain has TRBV7-8 and TRBJ1-1, with a tentative D call TRBD1 (5 bases). Trimming cost V 2 bases and J 4 bases, with 14 bases left between them. Germline V gives CDR1 SGHVS, CDR2 FQNEAQ. The CDR3 has 15 amino acids. The DNA of the CDR3 is TGTGCCAGCAGCTTAATTCAGGGAAAGGGCACTGAAGCTTTCTTT. It codes for CASSLIQGKGTEAFF.

This clone is a singleton in its sample. The V gene is TRBV5-4, the J gene TRBJ2-7, with TRBD2 as a possible D gene (7 bases). The CDR3 has 13 residues. Germline loops: CDR1 SGHNT, CDR2 YYREEE (reference sequence). Between the trimmed V and J ends, which lost 4 bases and 5 bases, there was a span of 13 bases. In nucleotides, the CDR3 is TGTGCCAGCAGCCCGGGGGGCGAAGACGAGCAGTACTTC. It translates to CASSPGGEDEQYF.

This clone was seen more than once but under ten times. The rearrangement links TRBV11-2 to TRBJ2-2; no clear D. The CDR3 totals 12 residues. V shed 1 base and J shed 8 bases, with 5 bases lying between them. The V gene's germline CDR1 is SGHAT and CDR2 FQNNGV. For the CDR3, the DNA is TGTGCCAGCAGCTTAGTTCCAGGGGAGCTGTTTTTT. It is translated as CASSLVPGELFF. The full variable domain, its missing parts supplied by reference TRBV11-2 and TRBJ2-2, is EAGVAQSPRYKIIEKRQSVAFWCNPISGHATLYWYQQILGQGPKLLIQFQNNGVVDDSQLPKDRFSAERLKGVDSTLKIQPAKLEDSAVYLCASSLVPGELFFGEGSRLTVL.

This sequence joins TRBV7-9 and TRBJ2-3; D possibly corresponds to TRBD1 (6 bases). Germline CDR1 SEHNR, CDR2 FQNEAQ (reference sequence). CDR3 length: 17 residues. V was cut by 0 bases and J by 6 bases, with 19 bases left in between. The CDR3 DNA reads as TGTGCCAGCAGCTTAGCCTTGACAGGCACCATCGTGGATACGCAGTATTTT. Translated: CASSLALTGTIVDTQYF.